This entry lists 9 T cell receptor beta chains sequenced from one sample in a study of human T cells and chemical hapten exposure. TCRdb passed the RACE reads through MiXCR, listing each CDR3 protein once. The sample includes tens of thousands of distinct CDR3 sequences, 10% to 11% of them seen just once. Noted time point: pre-sensitization, week 0. Stated treatment: therapeutic diphenylcyclopropenone sensitization with weekly scalp DPC. The input for sequencing was whole blood, taken in connection with sensitization to the hapten diphenylcyclopropenone (DPC). The source of these receptors is a woman aged 50 to 60 with alopecia areata. Some clones in this sample may be carry-over from other donors' samples.

The sample holds a few counts of this clonotype. The V and J genes are TRBV7-2 and TRBJ2-4; 9 nucleotides line up with TRBD2. The length of the CDR3 is 15 residues. Germline CDR1 reads SGHTA; CDR2 reads FQGNSA. V was pared by 9 bases and J by 2 bases, with 8 bases of the junction left unmatched. CDR3 sequence reads: CASRPSGVTKNIQYF. The CDR3 region has the DNA TGTGCCAGTCGACCTAGCGGGGTCACCAAAAACATTCAGTACTTC.

This clonotype was seen a few times. The V gene is TRBV23-1, the J gene TRBJ2-7, with no clear D. TRBV23-1 is treated as an ORF (open reading frame) with a function not yet certain. This CDR3 has 13 amino acids. V lost 0 bases, J lost 4 bases, and 7 bases lay in between. CDR3 loop: CASSQSHQYEQYF. The CDR3 bases are TGCGCCAGCAGTCAATCTCACCAATACGAGCAGTACTTC.

For this clonotype: A much larger clone is a single base away; this may be a read error. This chain joins TRBV5-1 and TRBJ2-3; tentatively, D is TRBD2 (6 bases). This CDR3 has 14 amino acids. Germline CDR1 and CDR2: SGHRS and YFSETQ. Trimming cost V 5 bases and J 5 bases, with 15 bases left between them. CDR3 DNA: TGCGCCAGCAGACGATGGGAGGATGTAGATACGCAGTATTTT. Protein product: CASRRWEDVDTQYF.

This clonotype was picked up many times. The gene calls are TRBV29-1 and TRBJ1-2; maybe TRBD1 (6 bases). The CDR3 consists of 14 residues. Germline V gene sequence: CDR1 SQVTM, CDR2 ANQGSEA. V was pared by 7 bases and J by 8 bases, with 23 bases between. In nucleotides, the CDR3 is TGCAGCGCAGAGGGGTCAGGGGCCGCGGAAGGCTACACCTTC. This translates into CSAEGSGAAEGYTF.

The chain joins TRBV29-1 to TRBJ1-1; D uncertain. CDR1 and CDR2 from the germline V gene are SQVTM and ANQGSEA. Trimming shortened V by 7 bases and J by 6 bases, and 15 bases separated the two germline ends. This CDR3 region has 12 residues. CDR3 sequence (DNA): TGCAGCGCCCTCCCCACTCGCGCTGAAGCTTTCTTT. This sequence encodes CSALPTRAEAFF.

V gene TRBV6-6 combines with J gene TRBJ1-4; D is unresolved. CDR1 is MNHNY, CDR2 SVGAGI, per germline (reference sequence). Trimming took 0 bases from V and 8 from J, leaving 10 bases between them. This CDR3 is 14 amino acids long. Written as DNA, the CDR3 is TGTGCCAGCAGTTACTCGGGGAGAGGAGAAAAACTGTTTTTT. It specifies CASSYSGRGEKLFF.

The chain couples TRBV2 to TRBJ1-1, with 8 bases identical to TRBD1. Germline CDR1 is SNHLY and CDR2 is FYNNEI. Trimming took 7 bases from V and 2 from J; bases not matched to a gene: 3. The CDR3 runs 13 residues. For the CDR3, the DNA is TGTGCCAGCACCGGACAGGGTAACACTGAAGCTTTCTTT. Amino acids: CASTGQGNTEAFF.

The V call is TRBV12-3 or TRBV12-4, the J call TRBJ1-6; D may be TRBD1 (5 bases). V was trimmed by 5 bases and J by 0 bases, leaving 23 bases between them. The length of the CDR3 is 20 residues. CDR3 residues: CASSGAGPQPLLSYNSPLHF. The CDR3 coding sequence is TGTGCCAGCAGTGGGGCGGGTCCCCAGCCTCTTCTCTCCTATAATTCACCCCTCCACTTT.

This clonotype has only a few counts. This chain uses TRBV28 with TRBJ2-7; TRBD2 might be the D (6 bases). CDR3 length equals 14 residues. Germline CDR1 is MDHEN and CDR2 is SYDVKM. Trimming left V 3 bases short and J 3 bases short, with 12 bases between. The CDR3 coding sequence is TGTGCCAGCAGTTTCCCCGGGGGTGGCTACGAGCAGTACTTC. Encoded protein: CASSFPGGGYEQYF.